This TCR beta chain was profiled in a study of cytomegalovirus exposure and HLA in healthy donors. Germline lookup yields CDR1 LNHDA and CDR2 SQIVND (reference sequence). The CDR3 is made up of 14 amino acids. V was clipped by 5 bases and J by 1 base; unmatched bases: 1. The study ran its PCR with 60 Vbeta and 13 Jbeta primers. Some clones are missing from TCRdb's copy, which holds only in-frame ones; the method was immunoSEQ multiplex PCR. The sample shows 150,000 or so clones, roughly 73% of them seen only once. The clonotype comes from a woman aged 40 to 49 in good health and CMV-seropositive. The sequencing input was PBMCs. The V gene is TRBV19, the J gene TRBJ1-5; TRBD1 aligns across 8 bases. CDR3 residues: CASSGQGSNQPQHF. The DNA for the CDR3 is TGTGCCAGTAGTGGACAGGGAAGCAATCAGCCCCAGCATTTT.